A single sample gave rise to the 5 T cell receptor beta chains below, sequenced in a study of post-analysis software for immune sequencing data. Findings and limits, study-wide: Patients had higher frequencies than controls of five TRBV segments, including TRBV5-6, TRBV5-1 and TRBV20-1.

Unique-molecular-identifier-tagged TCR beta cDNA libraries were used. One entry per CDR3 protein results from TCRdb running MiXCR on the PCR reads. The repertoire holds about 820,000 distinct CDR3 sequences, 53% seen once, with 4.6% in the top ten. The antigens these receptors bind are not known. Source material: blood. The source of these receptors is a girl under 18 with multiple sclerosis.

There are a few counts of this clonotype. The chain links TRBV24-1 to TRBJ2-4, with no clear D. V gave up 1 base and J gave up 6 bases, with 18 bases separating them. Germline V gene lookup returns CDR1 KGHDR and CDR2 SFDVKD. This CDR3 has 17 residues. Written as DNA, the CDR3 is TGTGCCACCAGTGATTTAAGACCCTCAAGGAGCCCAAACATTCAGTACTTC. Protein product: CATSDLRPSRSPNIQYF.

The gene calls are TRBV27 and TRBJ2-4; D is undetermined. TRBJ2-7 matches the DNA end more closely, so the J call is doubtful. This CDR3 is 13 amino acids long. In germline, CDR1 is MNHEY, CDR2 SMNVEV (reference sequence). The CDR3 DNA reads TGTGCCAGCAGCTTCGCTTTCGGCGGCGAGCAGTACTTC. Its protein is CASSFAFGGEQYF.

V and J are TRBV7-2 and TRBJ2-3; D is undetermined. Germline-derived CDR1 and CDR2 are SGHTA and FQGNSA. This CDR3 has 15 residues. The V end lost 1 base, the J end lost 2 bases, and 10 bases lay between the germline ends. The CDR3 DNA is TGTGCCAGCAGCTTAGTGGCCTACCCCACAGATACGCAGTATTTT. This codes for CASSLVAYPTDTQYF. The whole variable domain, filled in from reference TRBV7-2 and TRBJ2-3, reads GAGVSQSPSNKVTEKGKDVELRCDPISGHTALYWYRQSLGQGLEFLIYFQGNSAPDKSGLPSDRFSAERTGGSVSTLTIQRTQQEDSAVYLCASSLVAYPTDTQYFGPGTRLTVL.

The chain combines TRBV7-3 with TRBJ1-1, with 8 bases that match TRBD1. Germline CDR1 and CDR2: SGHTA and FQGTGA. V lost 8 bases, J lost 3 bases, and 5 bases stayed unmatched. This CDR3 is built from 13 residues. The CDR3 region is CASGPTGDTEAFF. The CDR3 nucleotides are TGTGCCAGCGGACCGACAGGGGACACTGAAGCTTTCTTT. Full variable domain (rest looked up from reference TRBV7-3 and TRBJ1-1): GAGVSQTPSNKVTEKGKYVELRCDPISGHTALYWYRQSLGQGPEFLIYFQGTGAADDSGLPNDRFFAVRPEGSVSTLKIQRTERGDSAVYLCASGPTGDTEAFFGQGTRLTVV.

This rearrangement joins TRBV5-1 to TRBJ2-5; no clear D gene. The CDR3 length is 14 residues. V shed 0 bases and J shed 1 base, with 7 bases lying between them. Germline CDR1 is SGHRS and CDR2 is YFSETQ. CDR3 region: CASSLEPSQETQYF. The CDR3 nucleotides are TGCGCCAGCAGCTTGGAACCCAGCCAAGAGACCCAGTACTTC.